The 4 T cell receptor beta chains reported below all come from one sample, sequenced in a study of cytotoxic CD8 clonotypes in ibrutinib-treated CLL (dated by TCRdb to about 2021). Library method: the immunoSEQ multiplex PCR assay. The clones in this table, taken by TCRdb from immuneACCESS, are in-frame only. Not every clone is retained; where verified, under half of the shortfall comes from an unresolved V gene, and the cause of the rest is unknown. The sample table holds roughly 200,000 clones, of which approximately 79% were seen once. 9.5% to 12% of the sample is taken by the ten largest. In the paper's terms, the time point label means: 12 to 13 months on ibrutinib. Sample: PBMCs, taken after 12 months of ibrutinib treatment. These receptors originate from a human donor with chronic lymphocytic leukemia.

This clone was detected only a few times. In DNA, the CDR3 is TGTGCCAGCAGCTCAGTAGGGGTATTTCTCGAGCAGTACTTC. Translating it yields CASSSVGVFLEQYF. This rearrangement joins TRBV5-5 to TRBJ2-7; D perhaps matches TRBD1 (5 bases). Trimming stripped 3 bases from V and 6 bases from J, with 16 bases between. There are 14 residues in the CDR3. Germline values: CDR1 SGHKS, CDR2 YYEKEE (reference sequence).

The chain recombines TRBV5-4 with TRBJ2-7; no firm D call. The CDR3 loop spans 13 amino acids. CDR1 is SGHNT and CDR2 is YYREEE in the germline V gene (reference sequence). Between the trimmed V and J ends, which lost 2 bases and 2 bases, there was a span of 8 bases. CDR3 amino acids: CASSFQAPYEQYF. The CDR3 nucleotides read TGTGCCAGCAGCTTCCAGGCACCCTACGAGCAGTACTTC.

This clone was seen only once. The chain links TRBV2 to TRBJ2-5, with 8 positions matching TRBD1. This CDR3 region has 14 residues. Germline trimming cut 1 base from V and 4 bases from J; bases unmatched to any gene: 2. Germline loops: CDR1 SNHLY, CDR2 FYNNEI. The CDR3 reads CASSEGTGRETQYF. In DNA, the CDR3 is TGTGCCAGCAGTGAAGGGACAGGGCGAGAGACCCAGTACTTC.

The chain carries TRBV27 and TRBJ1-6; D unresolved. The V gene lost 0 bases and the J gene lost 10 bases, with 13 bases spanning the gap. CDR3 length equals 15 residues. Germline V gene data show CDR1 as MNHEY and CDR2 as SMNVEV (reference sequence). The CDR3 sequence: CASSLSDMAVSPLHF. CDR3 DNA: TGTGCCAGCAGTTTATCTGACATGGCAGTGTCACCCCTCCACTTT.